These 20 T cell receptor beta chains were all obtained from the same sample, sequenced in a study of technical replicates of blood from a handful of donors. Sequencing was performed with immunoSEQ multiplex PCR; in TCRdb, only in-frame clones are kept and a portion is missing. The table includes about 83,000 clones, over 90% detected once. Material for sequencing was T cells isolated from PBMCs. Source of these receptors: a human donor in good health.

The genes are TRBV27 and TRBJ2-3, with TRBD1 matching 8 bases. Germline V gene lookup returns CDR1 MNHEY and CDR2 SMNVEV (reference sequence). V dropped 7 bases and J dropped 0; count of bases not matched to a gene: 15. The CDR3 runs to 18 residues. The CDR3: CASTQHTDRDTSTDTQYF. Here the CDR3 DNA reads TGTGCCAGCACCCAACACACGGACAGGGACACTAGCACAGATACGCAGTATTTT.

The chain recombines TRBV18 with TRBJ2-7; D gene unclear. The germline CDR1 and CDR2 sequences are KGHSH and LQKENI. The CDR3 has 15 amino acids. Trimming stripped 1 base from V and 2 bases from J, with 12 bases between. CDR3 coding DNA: TGTGCCAGCTCACCACAAGTGACACCAGCCTACGAGCAGTACTTC. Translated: CASSPQVTPAYEQYF. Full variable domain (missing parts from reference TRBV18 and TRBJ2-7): NAGVMQNPRHLVRRRGQEARLRCSPMKGHSHVYWYRQLPEEGLKFMVYLQKENIIDESGMPKERFSAEFPKEGPSILRIQQVVRGDSAAYFCASSPQVTPAYEQYFGPGTRLTVT.

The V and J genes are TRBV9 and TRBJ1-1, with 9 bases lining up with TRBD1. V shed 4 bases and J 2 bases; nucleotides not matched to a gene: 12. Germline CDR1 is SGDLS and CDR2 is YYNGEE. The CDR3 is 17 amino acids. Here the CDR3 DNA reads TGTGCCAGCAGCCCCCCGGGACAGGGACTTTTTAACACTGAAGCTTTCTTT. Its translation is CASSPPGQGLFNTEAFF.

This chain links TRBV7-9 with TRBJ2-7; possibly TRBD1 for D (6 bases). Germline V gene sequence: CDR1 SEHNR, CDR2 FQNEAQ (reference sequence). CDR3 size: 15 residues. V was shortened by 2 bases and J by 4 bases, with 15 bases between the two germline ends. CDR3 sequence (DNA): TGTGCCAGCAGCTTAAGCTCCGCAGGGGCGTACGAGCAGTACTTC. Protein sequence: CASSLSSAGAYEQYF.

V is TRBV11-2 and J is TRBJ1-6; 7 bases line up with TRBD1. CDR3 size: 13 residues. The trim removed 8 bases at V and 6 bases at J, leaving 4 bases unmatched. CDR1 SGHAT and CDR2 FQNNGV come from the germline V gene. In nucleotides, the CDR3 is TGTGCCAGCTGTCCAGGGGGTAATTCACCCCTCCACTTT. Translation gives CASCPGGNSPLHF.

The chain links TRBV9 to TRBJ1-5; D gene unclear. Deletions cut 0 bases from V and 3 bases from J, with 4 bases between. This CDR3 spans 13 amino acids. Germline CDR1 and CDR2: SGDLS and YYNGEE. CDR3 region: CASSVGHNQPQHF. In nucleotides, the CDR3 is TGTGCCAGCAGCGTAGGACACAATCAGCCCCAGCATTTT.

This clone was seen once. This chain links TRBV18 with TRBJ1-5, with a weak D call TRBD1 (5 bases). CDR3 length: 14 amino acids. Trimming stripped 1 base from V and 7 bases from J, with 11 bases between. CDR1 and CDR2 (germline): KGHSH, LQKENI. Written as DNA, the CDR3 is TGTGCCAGCTCACCACGCAGGGATCGGCAGCCCCAGCATTTT. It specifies CASSPRRDRQPQHF.

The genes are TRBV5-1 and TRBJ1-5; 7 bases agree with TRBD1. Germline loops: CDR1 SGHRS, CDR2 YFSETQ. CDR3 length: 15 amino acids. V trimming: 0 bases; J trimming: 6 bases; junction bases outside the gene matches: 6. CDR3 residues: CASSLETGLGQPQHF. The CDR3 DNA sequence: TGCGCCAGCAGCTTGGAGACAGGGTTGGGTCAGCCCCAGCATTTT. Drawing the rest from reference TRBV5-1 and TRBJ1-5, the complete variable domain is KAGVTQTPRYLIKTRGQQVTLSCSPISGHRSVSWYQQTPGQGLQFLFEYFSETQRNKGNFPGRFSGRQFSNSRSEMNVSTLELGDSALYLCASSLETGLGQPQHFGDGTRLSIL.

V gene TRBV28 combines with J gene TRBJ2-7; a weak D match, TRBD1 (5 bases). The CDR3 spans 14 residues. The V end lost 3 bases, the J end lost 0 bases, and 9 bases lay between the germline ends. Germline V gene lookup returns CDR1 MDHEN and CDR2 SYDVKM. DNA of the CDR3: TGTGCCAGCAGTTTGGGCAGGGCCTCCTACGAGCAGTACTTC. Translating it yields CASSLGRASYEQYF.

The CDR3 nucleotides read TGCGCCAGCAGACCGACAGGGGTTAAGGACACTGAAGCTTTCTTT. Translating gives CASRPTGVKDTEAFF. This chain uses TRBV10-1 with TRBJ1-1; TRBD1 agrees at 8 bases. The V gene's germline CDR1 is WNHNN and CDR2 SYGVQD (reference sequence). The length of the CDR3 is 15 residues. J was trimmed by 3 bases and V by 6 bases; bases with no gene match: 9.

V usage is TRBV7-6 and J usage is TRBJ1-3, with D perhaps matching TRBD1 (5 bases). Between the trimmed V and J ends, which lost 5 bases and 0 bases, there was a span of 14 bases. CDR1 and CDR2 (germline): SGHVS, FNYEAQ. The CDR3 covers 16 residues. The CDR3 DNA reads TGTGCCAGCAGCGCGGGACTGGGGAGCTCTGGAAACACCATATATTTT. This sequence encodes CASSAGLGSSGNTIYF.

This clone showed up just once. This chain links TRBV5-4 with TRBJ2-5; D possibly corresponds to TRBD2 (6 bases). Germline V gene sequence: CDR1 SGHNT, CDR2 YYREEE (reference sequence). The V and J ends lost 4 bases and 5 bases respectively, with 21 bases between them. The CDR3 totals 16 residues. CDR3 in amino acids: CASSHIAGLGFETQYF. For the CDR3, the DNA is TGTGCCAGCAGCCATATCGCGGGACTGGGGTTTGAGACCCAGTACTTC.

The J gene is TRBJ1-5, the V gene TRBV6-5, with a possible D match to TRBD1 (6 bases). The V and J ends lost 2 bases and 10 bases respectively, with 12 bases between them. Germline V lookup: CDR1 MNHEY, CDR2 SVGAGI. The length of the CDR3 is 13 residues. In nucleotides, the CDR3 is TGTGCCAGCAGTTACGCAGGGGAAGGTCCCCAGCATTTT. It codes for CASSYAGEGPQHF.

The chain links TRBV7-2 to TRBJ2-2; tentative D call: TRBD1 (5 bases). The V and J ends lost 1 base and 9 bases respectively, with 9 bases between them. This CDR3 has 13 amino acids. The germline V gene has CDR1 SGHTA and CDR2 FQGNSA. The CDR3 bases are TGTGCCAGCAGCTTAGGACAGTATCGGGAGCTGTTTTTT. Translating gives CASSLGQYRELFF.

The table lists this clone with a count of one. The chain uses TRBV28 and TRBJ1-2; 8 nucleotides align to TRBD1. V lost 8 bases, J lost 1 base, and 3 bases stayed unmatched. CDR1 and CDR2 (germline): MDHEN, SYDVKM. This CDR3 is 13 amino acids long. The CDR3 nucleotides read TGTGCCAGCGGACAGGGCAGTAACTATGGCTACACCTTC. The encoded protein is CASGQGSNYGYTF.

The CDR3 sequence: CASSQLAGGDTQYF. CDR3 nucleotide sequence: TGCGCCAGCAGCCAACTAGCGGGGGGTGATACGCAGTATTTT. The chain has TRBV5-1 and TRBJ2-3; the match to TRBD2 covers 12 bases. V was pared by 4 bases and J by 6 bases, with 3 bases of the junction left unmatched. The germline V gene encodes CDR1 SGHRS and CDR2 YFSETQ. The CDR3 totals 14 residues.

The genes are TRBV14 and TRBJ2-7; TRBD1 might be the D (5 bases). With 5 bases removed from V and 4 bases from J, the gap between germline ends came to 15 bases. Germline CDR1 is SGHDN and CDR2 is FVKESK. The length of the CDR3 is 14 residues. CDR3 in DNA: TGTGCCAGCAGCTCCGGAACAGGCCTTTACGAGCAGTACTTC. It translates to CASSSGTGLYEQYF. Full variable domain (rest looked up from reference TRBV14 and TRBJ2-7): EAGVTQFPSHSVIEKGQTVTLRCDPISGHDNLYWYRRVMGKEIKFLLHFVKESKQDESGMPNNRFLAERTGGTYSTLKVQPAELEDSGVYFCASSSGTGLYEQYFGPGTRLTVT.

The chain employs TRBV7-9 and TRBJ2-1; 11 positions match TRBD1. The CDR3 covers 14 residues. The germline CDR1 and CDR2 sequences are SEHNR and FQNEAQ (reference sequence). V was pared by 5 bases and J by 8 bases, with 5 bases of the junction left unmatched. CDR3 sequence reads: CASSRDRGSHEQFF. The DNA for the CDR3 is TGTGCCAGCAGCCGGGACAGGGGGTCGCATGAGCAGTTCTTC.

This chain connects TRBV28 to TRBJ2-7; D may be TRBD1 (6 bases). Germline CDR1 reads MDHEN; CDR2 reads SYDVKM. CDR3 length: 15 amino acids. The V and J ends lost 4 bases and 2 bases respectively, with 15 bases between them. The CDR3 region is CASSSSPGQAYEQYF. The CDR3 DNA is TGTGCCAGCAGTTCTTCTCCGGGACAAGCCTACGAGCAGTACTTC.

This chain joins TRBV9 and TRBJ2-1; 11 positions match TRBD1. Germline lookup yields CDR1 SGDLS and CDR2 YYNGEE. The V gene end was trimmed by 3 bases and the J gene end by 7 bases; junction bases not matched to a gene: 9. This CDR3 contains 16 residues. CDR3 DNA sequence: TGTGCCAGCAGCGCAGAGATAGGGACAGGGGGAAATGAGCAGTTCTTC. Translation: CASSAEIGTGGNEQFF. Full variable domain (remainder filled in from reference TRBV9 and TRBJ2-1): DSGVTQTPKHLITATGQRVTLRCSPRSGDLSVYWYQQSLDQGLQFLIQYYNGEERAKGNILERFSAQQFPDLHSELNLSSLELGDSALYFCASSAEIGTGGNEQFFGPGTRLTVL.